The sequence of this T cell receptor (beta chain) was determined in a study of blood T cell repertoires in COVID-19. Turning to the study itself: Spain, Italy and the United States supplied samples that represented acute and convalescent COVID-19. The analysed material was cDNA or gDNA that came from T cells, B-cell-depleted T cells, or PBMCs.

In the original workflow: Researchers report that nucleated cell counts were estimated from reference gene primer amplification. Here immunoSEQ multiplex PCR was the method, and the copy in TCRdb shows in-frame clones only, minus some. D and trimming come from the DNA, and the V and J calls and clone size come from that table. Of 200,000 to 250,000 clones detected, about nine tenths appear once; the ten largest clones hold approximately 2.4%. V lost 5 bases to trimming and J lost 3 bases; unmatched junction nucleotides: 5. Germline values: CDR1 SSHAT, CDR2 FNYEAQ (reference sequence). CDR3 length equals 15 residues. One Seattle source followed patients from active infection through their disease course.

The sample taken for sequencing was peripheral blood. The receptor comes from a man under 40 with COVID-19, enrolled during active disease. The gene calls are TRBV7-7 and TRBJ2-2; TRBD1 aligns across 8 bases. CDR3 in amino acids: CASSSGQGYTGELFF. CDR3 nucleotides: TGTGCCAGCAGCAGTGGACAGGGCTACACCGGGGAGCTGTTTTTT.